This T cell receptor beta chain was recovered during a study of molecular identifiers for immune sequencing clone quantification. This clonotype was picked up many times. As previously described, bulk TCR libraries were made using listed TCR primers. TCRdb fed the PCR reads into MiXCR, producing one record per CDR3 protein. Among about 640,000 distinct CDR3 sequences listed, about 20% were seen once. Sample: naive CD8+ T cells from blood, with Jurkat cell RNA spiked in. The subset here: FACS-sorted CD8+CD4-CCR7+CD45RA+ naive T cells. The sequence came from a human donor in good health. Some libraries in this study had Jurkat cell RNA spiked in.

CDR3 protein: CASSQDRGSTQQQYF. DNA for the CDR3: TGCGCCAGCAGCCAAGATCGAGGGTCAACCCAACAACAGTACTTC. This chain connects TRBV4-3 to TRBJ2-5, with a tentative D call TRBD2 (5 bases). From germline, CDR1 is LGHNA and CDR2 YSLEER. CDR3 length equals 15 residues. Trimming took off 0 bases at V and 11 bases at J, with 19 bases between the two ends.